The present entry profiles one T cell receptor beta chain with its context. The antigen remains unidentified. The data were taken from a study of cytomegalovirus exposure and HLA in healthy donors. About the research overall: Among the roughly 430 genotyped donors, 70% to 85% were placed in the Caucasian-associated ancestry cluster.

The CDR3 totals 14 residues. Germline loops: CDR1 SNHLY, CDR2 FYNNEI. Trimming cost V 1 base and J 4 bases; bases outside gene matches: 4. General study results and limits: What TCR beta sequences reportedly achieved was accurate prediction of HLA-A and HLA-B alleles in most subjects. According to the study, roughly 160 TCR beta chains were cytomegalovirus-associated.

The PCR contained 60 Vbeta and 13 Jbeta primers. Libraries were prepared by immunoSEQ multiplex PCR; TCRdb keeps only in-frame clonotypes and omits some of them. This table has about 190,000 clones, under 85% appearing once. Though probably carrying unrecorded immune exposures, donors were nominally healthy at sampling. Sequencing was carried out using PBMCs. This clonotype was obtained from a woman aged 18-35 years in good health and CMV-seronegative. The chain has TRBV2 and TRBJ2-7, with 7 bases fitting TRBD1. The CDR3 loop is CASSEGTGSYEQYF. The CDR3 DNA follows: TGTGCCAGCAGTGAAGGGACAGGTTCTTACGAGCAGTACTTC.